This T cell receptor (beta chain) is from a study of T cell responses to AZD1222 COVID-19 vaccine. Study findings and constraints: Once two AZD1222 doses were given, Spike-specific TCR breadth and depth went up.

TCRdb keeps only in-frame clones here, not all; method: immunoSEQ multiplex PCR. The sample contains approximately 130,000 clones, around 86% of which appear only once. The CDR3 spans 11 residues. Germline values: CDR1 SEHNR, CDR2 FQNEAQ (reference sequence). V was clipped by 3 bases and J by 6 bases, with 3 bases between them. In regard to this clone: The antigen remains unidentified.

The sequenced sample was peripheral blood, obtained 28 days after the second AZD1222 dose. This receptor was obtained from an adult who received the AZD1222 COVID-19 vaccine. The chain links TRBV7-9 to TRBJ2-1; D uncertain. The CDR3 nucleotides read TGTGCCAGCAGCTTCCTCAATGAGCAGTTCTTC. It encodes CASSFLNEQFF.